Following are 20 T cell receptor beta chains from one sample sequenced in a study of vaccination effects on CD4 cells after COVID-19. ViraFEST assay sequencing came after antigen-specific CD4+ T cells were expanded with viral peptide pools. Following a roughly 11-day culture, CD4+ T cells were purified. Vaccine recipients had no previous SARS-CoV-2 infection; their nucleocapsid antibodies were negative. TCRdb keeps only in-frame clones here, not all; method: immunoSEQ multiplex PCR. The table lists about 41,000 clones, around 77% of them singletons, with around 2.8% in the top ten. Their recognized antigens are unknown. This sample comprised CD4+ T cells from PBMCs cultured with HCoV-NL63 spike peptides, obtained before COVID-19 vaccination. These TCRs come from a human donor who received a COVID-19 vaccine.

This clone was picked up one time. The chain recombines TRBV5-4 with TRBJ1-2; 8 bases agree with TRBD1. This CDR3 is built from 14 residues. Looked up from germline, CDR1 is SGHNT and CDR2 is YYREEE (reference sequence). J lost 7 bases, V lost 1 base, and 6 bases had no gene match. Here the CDR3 reads CASSLPQGAAGYTF. CDR3 bases: TGTGCCAGCAGCTTGCCCCAGGGGGCAGCTGGCTACACCTTC. The full variable domain, rest sourced from reference TRBV5-4 and TRBJ1-2, is ETGVTQSPTHLIKTRGQQVTLRCSSQSGHNTVSWYQQALGQGPQFIFQYYREEENGRGNFPPRFSGLQFPNYSSELNVNALELDDSALYLCASSLPQGAAGYTFGSGTRLTVV.

The chain has TRBV9 and TRBJ1-2; tentative D call: TRBD1 (6 bases). Germline V CDR1 and CDR2: SGDLS, YYNGEE. The V end was cut by 3 bases, the J end by 1 base, with 13 bases between. CDR3 length equals 15 residues. The CDR3 nucleotides are TGTGCCAGCAGCGGGGGTCCAGGGGATAACTATGGCTACACCTTC. It translates to CASSGGPGDNYGYTF.

This chain joins TRBV2 and TRBJ1-2; 7 bases fit TRBD1. Germline-derived CDR1 and CDR2 are SNHLY and FYNNEI. J gave up 7 bases and V 4 bases, and 12 bases lay outside the gene matches. This CDR3 has 15 amino acids. The CDR3 nucleotides are TGTGCCAGCAGTGTAGGGGGCCAGGAGATTGGTGGCTACACCTTC. Encoded protein: CASSVGGQEIGGYTF.

The rearrangement joins TRBV12-3 or TRBV12-4 to TRBJ1-4; 7 nucleotides line up with TRBD1. V was pared by 6 bases and J by 7 bases, with 2 bases of the junction left unmatched. The CDR3 contains 12 residues. The CDR3 DNA sequence: TGTGCCAGCAGGACAGGGTTTGAAAAACTGTTTTTT. Protein product: CASRTGFEKLFF.

V and J are TRBV19 and TRBJ2-5; no firm D call. The CDR3 covers 13 residues. Germline CDR1 and CDR2: LNHDA and SQIVND (reference sequence). Trimming took 5 bases from V and 5 from J, leaving 12 bases between them. The CDR3 bases are TGTGCCAGTAGTCTTGGCCGGCCGGAGACCCAGTACTTC. Translated, it gives CASSLGRPETQYF.

This clone was detected a few times. An end of the junction does not agree with germline; a read error may underlie this. CDR3 sequence reads: CASSPYLDSPQF. The CDR3 DNA follows: TGTGCCAGCTCACCCTATCTTGACAGCCCTCAGTTT. V and J are TRBV18 and TRBJ1-1; maybe TRBD1 (5 bases). CDR3 length: 12 amino acids. In germline, CDR1 is KGHSH, CDR2 LQKENI.

This chain connects TRBV9 to TRBJ2-6, with TRBD1 as a possible D gene (6 bases). Trimming removed 4 bases at V and 0 bases at J, with 20 bases between. The CDR3 sequence is 19 residues long. Germline CDR1 SGDLS, CDR2 YYNGEE. The CDR3 nucleotides read TGTGCCAGCAGCCCTTACCTGAGACAGGCTTACTCTGGGGCCAACGTCCTGACTTTC. Amino acids: CASSPYLRQAYSGANVLTF.

This clone turned up a few times. The rearrangement uses TRBV7-9 and TRBJ2-7; 9 bases match TRBD1. The germline gives CDR1 SEHNR, CDR2 FQNEAQ (reference sequence). The CDR3 has 16 amino acids. With 3 bases clipped from V and 5 bases from J, the junction kept 11 bases outside the gene matches. The CDR3, as DNA: TGTGCCAGCAGCTTGTATGAAGGGACAGGGATCGACGAGCAGTACGTC. It is translated as CASSLYEGTGIDEQYV.

This clone appeared a few times. The rearrangement uses TRBV9 and TRBJ2-5, with D uncertain. Germline V lookup: CDR1 SGDLS, CDR2 YYNGEE. The CDR3 extends over 13 amino acids. V shed 1 base and J shed 5 bases, with 9 bases lying between them. The CDR3, as DNA: TGTGCCAGCAGCGTATTTGGTTTGGAGACCCAGTACTTC. Translation gives CASSVFGLETQYF.

The count of this clone is one. This sequence joins TRBV4-2 and TRBJ2-1; perhaps TRBD2 as D (5 bases). The germline V gene encodes CDR1 LGHNA and CDR2 YNFKEQ. The V end was cut by 4 bases, the J end by 0 bases, with 13 bases between. This CDR3 has 16 residues. The CDR3, as DNA: TGTGCCAGCAGCCTTCTTGGCGGGCGCTCCTACAATGAGCAGTTCTTC. It yields the protein CASSLLGGRSYNEQFF.

This clone was seen once. V usage is TRBV10-3 and J usage is TRBJ2-3, with 12 bases fitting TRBD2. There are 15 residues in the CDR3. Per germline, CDR1 ENHRY and CDR2 SYGVKD. Unmatched junction bases numbered 7, after V lost 5 bases and J lost 7 bases. CDR3 bases: TGTGCCATCAGTCAACTAGCGGGGGGTATTTATACGCAGTATTTT. This codes for CAISQLAGGIYTQYF.

This rearrangement joins TRBV4-3 to TRBJ1-5, with TRBD1 matching over 8 bases. The germline gives CDR1 LGHNA, CDR2 YSLEER. The V segment lost 4 bases and the J segment 6 bases; nucleotides outside the gene matches: 14. This CDR3 has 17 amino acids. CDR3 sequence: CASSLLLGQGGSQPQHF. CDR3 in DNA: TGCGCCAGCAGCCTTCTGTTAGGACAGGGAGGCAGTCAGCCCCAGCATTTT.

The chain has TRBV5-4 and TRBJ2-2, with 12 nucleotides matching TRBD2. V dropped 2 bases and J dropped 0; count of bases not matched to a gene: 5. Germline CDR1 is SGHNT and CDR2 is YYREEE (reference sequence). The CDR3 spans 18 residues. The CDR3: CASSFRLAGGPNTGELFF. The CDR3 nucleotides read TGTGCCAGCAGCTTTAGGCTAGCGGGGGGGCCGAACACCGGGGAGCTGTTTTTT.

The chain is built from TRBV12-3 or TRBV12-4 and TRBJ1-6; possible D gene TRBD1, 5 bases. Trimming removed 7 bases at V and 10 bases at J, with 11 bases between. This CDR3 region has 12 residues. The CDR3 DNA reads TGTGCCAGCACCCGAACAGGATCACCCCTCCACTTT. Amino acid sequence: CASTRTGSPLHF.

The chain has TRBV9 and TRBJ2-1; D is perhaps TRBD1 or TRBD2 (5 bases each). Germline values: CDR1 SGDLS, CDR2 YYNGEE. With 0 bases removed from V and 8 bases from J, the gap between germline ends came to 18 bases. This CDR3 spans 16 amino acids. CDR3 residues: CASSVGSAGHFDEQFF. CDR3 sequence (DNA): TGTGCCAGCAGCGTAGGTAGCGCAGGGCATTTTGATGAGCAGTTCTTC.

The chain links TRBV9 to TRBJ2-5, with D possibly TRBD1 on 7 matching bases. Germline values: CDR1 SGDLS, CDR2 YYNGEE. The CDR3 loop spans 14 amino acids. V was shortened by 3 bases and J by 2 bases, with 11 bases between the two germline ends. The CDR3 here is CASSARDRQETQYF. In DNA form, the CDR3 reads TGTGCCAGCAGCGCGCGGGACAGACAAGAGACCCAGTACTTC.

The gene calls are TRBV19 and TRBJ1-4; TRBD1 might be the D (6 bases). V was cut by 9 bases and J by 14 bases, with 34 bases left in between. CDR1 LNHDA and CDR2 SQIVND come from the germline V gene (reference sequence). This CDR3 region has 17 residues. The CDR3 nucleotides read TGTGCCAGCTCAGACTCTTACCGGGACACAGGCCGTCCGGTGCTGTTTTTT. This sequence encodes CASSDSYRDTGRPVLFF.

CDR3 sequence reads: CASSPQAIGYTF. The CDR3 DNA reads as TGTGCCAGCTCACCACAGGCCATAGGCTACACCTTC. J is TRBJ1-2 and V is TRBV18, with D unclear. V was shortened by 1 base and J by 8 bases, with 8 bases between the two germline ends. Germline V gene data show CDR1 as KGHSH and CDR2 as LQKENI. The CDR3 spans 12 residues.

Here the CDR3 reads CASSSNTEAFF. The CDR3 nucleotides read TGTGCCAGCAGCTCGAACACTGAAGCTTTCTTT. The chain has TRBV27 and TRBJ1-1; D not resolved. This CDR3 is built from 11 residues. V was cut by 6 bases and J by 1 base, with 3 bases left in between. Germline CDR1 and CDR2: MNHEY and SMNVEV (reference sequence).

This clone appeared a few times. The chain combines TRBV6-1 with TRBJ2-5, with a possible D match to TRBD1 (6 bases). V was trimmed by 4 bases and J by 2 bases, leaving 17 bases between them. CDR3 size: 16 residues. Germline V CDR1 and CDR2: MNHNS, SASEGT. DNA of the CDR3: TGTGCCAGCAGTGTATCACAGGGAGATTGGCAAGAGACCCAGTACTTC. Translating it yields CASSVSQGDWQETQYF.